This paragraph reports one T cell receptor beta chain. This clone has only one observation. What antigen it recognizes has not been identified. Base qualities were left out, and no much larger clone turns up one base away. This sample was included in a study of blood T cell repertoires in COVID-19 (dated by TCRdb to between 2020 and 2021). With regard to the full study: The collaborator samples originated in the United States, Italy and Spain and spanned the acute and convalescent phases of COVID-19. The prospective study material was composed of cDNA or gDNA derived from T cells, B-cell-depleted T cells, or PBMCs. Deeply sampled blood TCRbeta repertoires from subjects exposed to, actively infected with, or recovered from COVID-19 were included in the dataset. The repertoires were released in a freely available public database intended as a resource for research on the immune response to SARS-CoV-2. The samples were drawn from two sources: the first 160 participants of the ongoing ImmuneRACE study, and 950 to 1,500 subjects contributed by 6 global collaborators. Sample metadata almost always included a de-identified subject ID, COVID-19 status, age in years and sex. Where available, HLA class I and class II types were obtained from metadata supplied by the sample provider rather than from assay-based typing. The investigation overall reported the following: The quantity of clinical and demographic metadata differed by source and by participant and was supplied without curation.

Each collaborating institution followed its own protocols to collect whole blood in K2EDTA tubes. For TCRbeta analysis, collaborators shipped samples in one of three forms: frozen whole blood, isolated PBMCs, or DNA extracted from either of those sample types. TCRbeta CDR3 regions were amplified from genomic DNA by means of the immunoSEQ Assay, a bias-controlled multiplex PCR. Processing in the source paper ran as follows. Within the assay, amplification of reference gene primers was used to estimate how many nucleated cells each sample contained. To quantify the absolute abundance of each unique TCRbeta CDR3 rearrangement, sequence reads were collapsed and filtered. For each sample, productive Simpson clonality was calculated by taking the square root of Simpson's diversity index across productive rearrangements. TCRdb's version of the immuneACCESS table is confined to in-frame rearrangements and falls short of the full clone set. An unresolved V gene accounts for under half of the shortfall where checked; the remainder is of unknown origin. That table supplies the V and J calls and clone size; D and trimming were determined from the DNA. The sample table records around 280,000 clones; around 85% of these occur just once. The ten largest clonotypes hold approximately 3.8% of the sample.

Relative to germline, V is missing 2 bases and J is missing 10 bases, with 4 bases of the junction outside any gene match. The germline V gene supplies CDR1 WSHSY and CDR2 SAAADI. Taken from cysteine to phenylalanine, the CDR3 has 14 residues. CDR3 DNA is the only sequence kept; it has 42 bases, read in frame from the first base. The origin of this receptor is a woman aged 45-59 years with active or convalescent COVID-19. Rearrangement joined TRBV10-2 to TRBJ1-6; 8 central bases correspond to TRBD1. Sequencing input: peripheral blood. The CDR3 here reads CASSERDRSSPLHF. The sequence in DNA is TGCGCCAGCAGTGAGCGGGACAGGTCGTCACCCCTCCACTTT.